This T cell receptor beta chain was observed in a study of shared clonotypes between healthy human individuals. Researchers divided each subset's genomic DNA evenly across several immunoSEQ plates. Each sorted subset replicate got 200 ng genomic DNA, 25,000 to 35,000 genomes. Here immunoSEQ multiplex PCR was the method, and the copy in TCRdb shows in-frame clones only, minus some. The table has about 2 million clones, roughly 94% seen once; the top ten hold 0.1% to 0.15%. Points on this clone: The antigen remains undetermined.

Germline CDR1 LNHDA, CDR2 SQIVND (reference sequence). The CDR3 length is 14 residues. The ends were cut back, 3 bases at V and 3 bases at J, with 11 bases in the middle. Study-wide points: The researchers took only blood, and tissue repertoires probably look different.

Input material: naive CD4+ T cells sorted from blood. The subset: CD45RA+ positively selected. The receptor was derived from a young man in good health. The gene calls are TRBV19 and TRBJ1-1; D call uncertain. The chain's CDR3 is CASSIGPADTEAFF. CDR3 DNA sequence: TGTGCCAGTAGTATTGGACCTGCGGACACTGAAGCTTTCTTT.